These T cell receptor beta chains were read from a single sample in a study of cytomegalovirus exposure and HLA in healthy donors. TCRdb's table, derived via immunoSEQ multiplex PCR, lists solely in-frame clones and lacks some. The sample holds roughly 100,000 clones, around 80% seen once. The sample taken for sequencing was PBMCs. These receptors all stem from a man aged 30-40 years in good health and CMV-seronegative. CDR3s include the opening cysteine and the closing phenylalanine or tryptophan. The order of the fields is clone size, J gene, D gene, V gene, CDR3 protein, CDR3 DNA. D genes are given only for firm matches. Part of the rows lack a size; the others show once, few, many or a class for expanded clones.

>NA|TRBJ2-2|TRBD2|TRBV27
CASNPTSGYSTGELFF
TGTGCCAGCAACCCGACTAGCGGATATTCCACCGGGGAGCTGTTTTTT
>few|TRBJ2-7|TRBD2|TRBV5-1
CASSPSGLAGGPHF
TGCGCCAGCAGCCCTTCCGGACTAGCGGGAGGGCCGCACTTC
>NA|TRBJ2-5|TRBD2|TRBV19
CASRPAGGQETQYF
TGTGCCAGTCGTCCGGCGGGGGGCCAAGAGACCCAGTACTTC
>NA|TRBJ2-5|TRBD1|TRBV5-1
CASSRLMTGGIWETQYF
TGCGCCAGCTCGAGATTGATGACAGGGGGTATCTGGGAGACCCAGTACTTC
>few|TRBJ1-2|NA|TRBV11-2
CASSLDGRRRGGYTF
TGTGCCAGCAGCCTCGACGGCAGGAGGCGGGGTGGCTACACCTTC
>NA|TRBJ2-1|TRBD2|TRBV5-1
CASSLGRLAGLSYNEQFF
TGCGCCAGCAGCTTGGGTAGACTAGCGGGACTCTCCTACAATGAGCAGTTCTTC
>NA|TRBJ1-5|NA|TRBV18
CASSPGQNSNQPQHF
TGTGCCAGCTCACCAGGACAGAACAGCAATCAGCCCCAGCATTTT
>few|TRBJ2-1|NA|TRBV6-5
CASSYSPSGFSEQFF
TGTGCCAGCAGTTACTCTCCTTCAGGGTTCAGTGAGCAGTTCTTC
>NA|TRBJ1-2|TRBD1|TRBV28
CASLPGQGHGYTF
TGTGCCAGCCTTCCGGGACAGGGGCATGGCTACACCTTC
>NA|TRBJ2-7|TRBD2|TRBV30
CAGGGGTQYF
TGTGCCGGCGGGGGGGGGACGCAGTACTTC
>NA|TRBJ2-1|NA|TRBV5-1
CASSLVRGDSYSYNEQFF
TGCGCCAGCAGCTTGGTTAGGGGCGATTCCTACTCCTACAATGAGCAGTTCTTC
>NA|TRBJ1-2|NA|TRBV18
CASSPRTEGGYTF
TGTGCCAGCTCACCTCGGACCGAGGGTGGCTACACCTTC
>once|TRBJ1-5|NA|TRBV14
CASSQVAVNSNQPQHF
TGTGCCAGCAGCCAGGTTGCGGTAAATAGCAATCAGCCCCAGCATTTT
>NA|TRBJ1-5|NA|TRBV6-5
CATGGGNQPQHF
TGTGCCACCGGTGGAGGAAATCAGCCCCAGCATTTT
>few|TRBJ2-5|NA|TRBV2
CACGVRTQYF
TGTGCCTGCGGAGTTCGTACCCAGTACTTC
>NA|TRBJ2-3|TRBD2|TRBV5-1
CASSPTSSTDTQYF
TGCGCCAGCAGCCCGACTAGCAGCACAGATACGCAGTATTTT
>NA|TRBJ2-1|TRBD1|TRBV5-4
CASSPRLDRESEQFF
TGTGCCAGCAGCCCGCGGCTGGACAGGGAATCCGAGCAGTTCTTC
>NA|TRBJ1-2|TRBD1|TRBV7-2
CASSWSGTEGYGYTF
TGTGCCAGCAGCTGGTCCGGGACAGAGGGGTATGGCTACACCTTC
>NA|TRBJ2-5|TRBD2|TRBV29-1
CSTGRGGRGETQYF
TGCAGCACCGGGAGGGGGGGGCGCGGAGAGACCCAGTACTTC
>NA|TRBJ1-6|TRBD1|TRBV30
CAWSLRGTGNHSPLHF
TGTGCCTGGAGTCTTCGGGGGACAGGGAATCATTCACCCCTCCACTTT
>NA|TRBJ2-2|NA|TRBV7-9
CASSPPGQNTGELFF
TGTGCCAGCAGCCCACCGGGACAAAATACCGGGGAGCTGTTTTTT
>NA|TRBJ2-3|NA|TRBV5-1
CASSLDLAGTDTQYF
TGCGCCAGCAGCTTGGATTTAGCAGGCACAGATACGCAGTATTTT
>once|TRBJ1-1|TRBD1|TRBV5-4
CARSTGLQTEAFF
TGTGCCAGGTCGACAGGGTTGCAAACTGAAGCTTTCTTT
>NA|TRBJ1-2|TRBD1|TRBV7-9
CASSTPPGTGGSYGYTF
TGTGCCAGCAGCACCCCCCCCGGGACAGGGGGCTCCTATGGCTACACCTTC
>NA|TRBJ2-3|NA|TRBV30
CASILDTQYF
TGTGCCTCAATTTTGGATACGCAGTATTTT
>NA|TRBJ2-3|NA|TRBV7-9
CASSLGRDSPTDTQYF
TGTGCCAGCAGCTTAGGGCGGGACAGCCCCACAGATACGCAGTATTTT
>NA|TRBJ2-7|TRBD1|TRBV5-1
CASSLSAGTGPSLSYYEQYF
TGCGCCAGCAGCTTGAGTGCCGGGACAGGGCCCTCTCTAAGTTACTACGAGCAGTACTTC
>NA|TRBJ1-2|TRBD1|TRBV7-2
CASSLDRGRGYTF
TGTGCCAGCAGCTTAGACAGGGGGCGGGGCTACACCTTC
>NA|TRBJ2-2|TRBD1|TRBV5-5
CASSVEGATGELFF
TGTGCCAGCAGCGTAGAGGGGGCAACCGGGGAGCTGTTTTTT
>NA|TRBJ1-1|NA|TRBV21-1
CASSKPFSVGRNTEAFF
TGTGCCAGCAGCAAACCATTCTCAGTCGGGAGGAACACTGAAGCTTTCTTT
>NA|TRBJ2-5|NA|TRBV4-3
CASSQERVQETQYF
TGCGCCAGCAGCCAAGAGCGGGTCCAAGAGACCCAGTACTTC
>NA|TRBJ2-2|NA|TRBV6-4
CASSPLAGLTGELFF
TGTGCCAGCAGTCCCCTTGCGGGGCTCACCGGGGAGCTGTTTTTT
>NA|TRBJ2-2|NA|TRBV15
CATSTGGQPTWELFF
TGTGCCACCAGCACCGGGGGACAGCCCACCTGGGAGCTGTTTTTT
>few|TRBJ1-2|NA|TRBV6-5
CASSYESPASGYTF
TGTGCCAGCAGTTATGAGTCACCCGCGAGCGGCTACACCTTC
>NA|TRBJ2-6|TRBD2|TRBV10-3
CAISERGGSGANVLTF
TGTGCCATCAGTGAGCGGGGGGGCTCTGGGGCCAACGTCCTGACTTTC
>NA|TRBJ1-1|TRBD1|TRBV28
CASSPPGTANTEAFF
TGTGCCAGCAGTCCCCCCGGGACAGCGAACACTGAAGCTTTCTTT
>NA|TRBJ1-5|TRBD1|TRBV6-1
CASSHRGPGQPQHF
TGTGCCAGCAGCCACAGGGGGCCGGGTCAGCCCCAGCATTTT